The clone carrying this T cell receptor beta chain was recorded only once. This record belongs to a study of technical replicates of blood from several donors. Libraries were prepared by immunoSEQ multiplex PCR; TCRdb keeps only in-frame clonotypes and omits some of them. Among approximately 80,000 clones listed, around 89% were seen once. Sequenced: T cells isolated from PBMCs. The receptor was derived from a human donor in good health.

The CDR3 DNA is TGTGCCAGCAGTTTTATAGCGGGAGGTCCTAATGAGCAGTTCTTC. Its protein product is CASSFIAGGPNEQFF. V usage is TRBV27 and J usage is TRBJ2-1; TRBD2 agrees at 10 bases. Germline V gene lookup returns CDR1 MNHEY and CDR2 SMNVEV (reference sequence). There are 15 residues in the CDR3. V shed 3 bases, J shed 7 bases, and the junction held 6 bases outside the gene matches.